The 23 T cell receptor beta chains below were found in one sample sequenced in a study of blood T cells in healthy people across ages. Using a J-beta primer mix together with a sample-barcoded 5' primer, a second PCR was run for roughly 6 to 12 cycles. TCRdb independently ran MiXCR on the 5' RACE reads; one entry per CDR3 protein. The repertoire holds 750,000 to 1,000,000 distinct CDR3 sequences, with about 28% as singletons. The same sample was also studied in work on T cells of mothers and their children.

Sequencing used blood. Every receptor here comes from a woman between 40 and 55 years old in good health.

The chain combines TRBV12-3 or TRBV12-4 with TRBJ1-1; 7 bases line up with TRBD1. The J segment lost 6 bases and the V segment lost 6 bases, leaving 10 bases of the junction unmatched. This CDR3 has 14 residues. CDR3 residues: CASSPPGGRAEAFF. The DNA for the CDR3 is TGTGCCAGCAGCCCCCCAGGGGGTAGGGCTGAAGCTTTCTTT.

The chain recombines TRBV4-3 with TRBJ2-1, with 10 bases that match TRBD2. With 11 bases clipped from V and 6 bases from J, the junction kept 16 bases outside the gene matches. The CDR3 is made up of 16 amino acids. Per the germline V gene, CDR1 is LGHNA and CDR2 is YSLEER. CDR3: CALGGSGGPLPNEQFF. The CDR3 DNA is TGCGCCCTCGGTGGTAGCGGGGGGCCTTTACCCAATGAGCAGTTCTTC.

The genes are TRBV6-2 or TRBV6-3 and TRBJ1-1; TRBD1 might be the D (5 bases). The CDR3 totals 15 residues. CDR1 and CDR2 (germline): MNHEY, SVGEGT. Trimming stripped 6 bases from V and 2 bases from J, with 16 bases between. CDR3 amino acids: CASSSVGLLNTEAFF. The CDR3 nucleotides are TGTGCCAGCAGCTCCGTGGGACTTCTTAACACTGAAGCTTTCTTT.

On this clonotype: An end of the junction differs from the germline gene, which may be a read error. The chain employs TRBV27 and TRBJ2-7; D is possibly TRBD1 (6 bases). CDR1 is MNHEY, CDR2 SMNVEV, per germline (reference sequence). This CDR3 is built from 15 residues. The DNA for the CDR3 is TGTGCCAGCAGTCGGGCTGGGCAGGGGCCCTACGAGCTGTACTTC. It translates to CASSRAGQGPYELYF.

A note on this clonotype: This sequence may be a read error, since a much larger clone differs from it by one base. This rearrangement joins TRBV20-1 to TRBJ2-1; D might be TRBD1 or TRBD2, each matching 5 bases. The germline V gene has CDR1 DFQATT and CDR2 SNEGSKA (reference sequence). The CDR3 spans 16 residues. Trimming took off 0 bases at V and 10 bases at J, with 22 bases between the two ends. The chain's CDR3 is CSARDPEGSAVGEQFF. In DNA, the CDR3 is TGCAGTGCTAGAGATCCAGAGGGGTCGGCTGTCGGCGAGCAGTTCTTC.

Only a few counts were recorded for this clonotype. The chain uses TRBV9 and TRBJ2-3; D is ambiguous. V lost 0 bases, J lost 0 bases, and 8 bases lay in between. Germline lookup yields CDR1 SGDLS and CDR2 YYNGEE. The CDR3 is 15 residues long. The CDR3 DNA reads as TGTGCCAGCAGCGTAGTCGAATCTAGCACAGATACGCAGTATTTT. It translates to CASSVVESSTDTQYF.

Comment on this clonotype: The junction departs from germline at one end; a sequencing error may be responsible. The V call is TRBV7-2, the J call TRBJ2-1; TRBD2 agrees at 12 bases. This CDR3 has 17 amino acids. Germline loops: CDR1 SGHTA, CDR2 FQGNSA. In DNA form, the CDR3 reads TGTTCCAGCAGCCCAGCCTTACTAGCGGGGGGCTTAAATGAGCAGTTCTTC. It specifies CSSSPALLAGGLNEQFF.

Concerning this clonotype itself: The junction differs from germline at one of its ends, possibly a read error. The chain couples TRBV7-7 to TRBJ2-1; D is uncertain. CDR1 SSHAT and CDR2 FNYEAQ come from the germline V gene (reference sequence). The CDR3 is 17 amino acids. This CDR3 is CASSLAIGTDFYNEQFF. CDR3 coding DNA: TGTGCTAGCAGCTTAGCCATCGGCACAGACTTCTACAACGAGCAGTTCTTC.

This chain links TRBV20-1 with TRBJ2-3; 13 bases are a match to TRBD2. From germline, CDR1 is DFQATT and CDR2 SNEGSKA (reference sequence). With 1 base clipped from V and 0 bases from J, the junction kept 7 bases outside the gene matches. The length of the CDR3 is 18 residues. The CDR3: CSARGLAGGLSSTDTQYF. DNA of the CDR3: TGCAGTGCTAGAGGACTAGCGGGGGGACTAAGTAGCACAGATACGCAGTATTTT.

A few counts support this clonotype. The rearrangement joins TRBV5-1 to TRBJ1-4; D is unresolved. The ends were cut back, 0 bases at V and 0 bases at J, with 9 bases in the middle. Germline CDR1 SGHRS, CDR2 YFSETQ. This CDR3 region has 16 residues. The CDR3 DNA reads TGCGCCAGCAGCTTGGCCCCCGGTTCAACTAATGAAAAACTGTTTTTT. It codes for CASSLAPGSTNEKLFF.

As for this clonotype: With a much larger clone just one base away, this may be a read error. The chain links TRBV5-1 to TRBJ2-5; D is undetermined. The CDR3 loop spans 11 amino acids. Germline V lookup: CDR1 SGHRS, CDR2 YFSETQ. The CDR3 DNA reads TGCGCCAGCAACTTGATGGAGACCCAGTACTTC. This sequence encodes CASNLMETQYF. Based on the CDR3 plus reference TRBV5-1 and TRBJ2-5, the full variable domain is KAGVTQTPRYLIKTRGQQVTLSCSPISGHRSVSWYQQTPGQGLQFLFEYFSETQRNKGNFPGRFSGRQFSNSRSEMNVSTLELGDSALYLCASNLMETQYFGPGTRLLVL.

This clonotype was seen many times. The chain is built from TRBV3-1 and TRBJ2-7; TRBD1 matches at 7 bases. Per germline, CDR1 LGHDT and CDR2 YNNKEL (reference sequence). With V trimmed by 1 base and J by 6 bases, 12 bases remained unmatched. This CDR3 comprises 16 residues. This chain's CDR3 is CASSQGLLGQQGEQYF. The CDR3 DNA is TGTGCCAGCAGCCAAGGCCTATTGGGACAGCAAGGCGAGCAGTACTTC.

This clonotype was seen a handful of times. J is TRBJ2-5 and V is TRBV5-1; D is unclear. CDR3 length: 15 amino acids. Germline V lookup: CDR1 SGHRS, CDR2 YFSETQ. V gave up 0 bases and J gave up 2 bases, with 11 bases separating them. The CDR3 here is CASSLEFSVQETQYF. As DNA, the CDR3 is TGCGCCAGCAGCTTGGAGTTTTCAGTTCAAGAGACCCAGTACTTC.

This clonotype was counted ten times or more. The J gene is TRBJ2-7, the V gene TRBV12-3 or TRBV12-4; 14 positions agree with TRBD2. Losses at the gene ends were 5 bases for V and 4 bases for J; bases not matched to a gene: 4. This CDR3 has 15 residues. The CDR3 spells CASSLRTSGGYEQYF. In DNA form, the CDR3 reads TGTGCCAGCAGTCTAAGGACTAGCGGGGGGTACGAGCAGTACTTC.

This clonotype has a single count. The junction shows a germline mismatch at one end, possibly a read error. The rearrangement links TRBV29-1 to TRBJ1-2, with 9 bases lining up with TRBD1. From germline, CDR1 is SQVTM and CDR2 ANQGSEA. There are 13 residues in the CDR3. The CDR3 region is CSVVGQGLWGHAF. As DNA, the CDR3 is TGCAGCGTTGTTGGACAGGGGTTATGGGGCCACGCCTTC.

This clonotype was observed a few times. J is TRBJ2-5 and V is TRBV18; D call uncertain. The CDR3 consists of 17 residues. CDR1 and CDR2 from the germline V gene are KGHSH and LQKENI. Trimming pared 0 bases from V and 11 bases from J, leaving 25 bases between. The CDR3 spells CASSPPGSKRLHNEQYF. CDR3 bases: TGTGCCAGCTCACCACCGGGATCGAAGCGCCTACACAATGAGCAGTACTTC.

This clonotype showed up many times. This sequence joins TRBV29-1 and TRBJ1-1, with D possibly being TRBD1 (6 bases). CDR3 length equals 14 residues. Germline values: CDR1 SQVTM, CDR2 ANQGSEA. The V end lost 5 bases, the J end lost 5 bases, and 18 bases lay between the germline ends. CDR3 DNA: TGCAGCGTTATTACCTCGGTCAGGGGAACTGAAGCTTTCTTT. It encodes CSVITSVRGTEAFF. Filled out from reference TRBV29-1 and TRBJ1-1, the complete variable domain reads SAVISQKPSRDICQRGTSLTIQCQVDSQVTMMFWYRQQPGQSLTLIATANQGSEATYESGFVIDKFPISRPNLTFSTLTVSNMSPEDSSIYLCSVITSVRGTEAFFGQGTRLTVV.

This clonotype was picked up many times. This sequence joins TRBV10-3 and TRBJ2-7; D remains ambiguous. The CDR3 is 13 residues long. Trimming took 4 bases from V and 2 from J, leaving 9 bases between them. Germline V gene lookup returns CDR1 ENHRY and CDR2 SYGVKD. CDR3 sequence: CAISGTVTYEQYF. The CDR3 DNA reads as TGTGCCATCAGTGGCACTGTAACCTACGAGCAGTACTTC.

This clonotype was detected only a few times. CDR3 DNA: TGCAGTGCTAGAGAACGGGGGCCCGGCGATACGCAGTATTTT. Its protein is CSARERGPGDTQYF. The genes are TRBV20-1 and TRBJ2-3; D tentatively fits TRBD1 or TRBD2 (6 bases each). Germline CDR1 reads DFQATT; CDR2 reads SNEGSKA (reference sequence). The CDR3 is 14 residues long. V lost 0 bases to trimming and J lost 6 bases, with 13 bases between them.

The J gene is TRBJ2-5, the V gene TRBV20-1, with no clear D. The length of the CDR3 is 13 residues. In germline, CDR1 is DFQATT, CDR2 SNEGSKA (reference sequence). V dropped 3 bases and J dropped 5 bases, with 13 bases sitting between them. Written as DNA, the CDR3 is TGCAGTGCTAGTATGCGACCAAAGGAGACCCAGTACTTC. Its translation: CSASMRPKETQYF.

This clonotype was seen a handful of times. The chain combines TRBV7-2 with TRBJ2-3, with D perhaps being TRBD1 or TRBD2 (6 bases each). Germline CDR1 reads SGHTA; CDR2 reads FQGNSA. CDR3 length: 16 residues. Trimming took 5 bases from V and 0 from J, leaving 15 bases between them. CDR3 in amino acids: CASSRFGGFSTDTQYF. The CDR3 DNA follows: TGTGCCAGCAGCCGATTCGGGGGCTTTAGCACAGATACGCAGTATTTT.

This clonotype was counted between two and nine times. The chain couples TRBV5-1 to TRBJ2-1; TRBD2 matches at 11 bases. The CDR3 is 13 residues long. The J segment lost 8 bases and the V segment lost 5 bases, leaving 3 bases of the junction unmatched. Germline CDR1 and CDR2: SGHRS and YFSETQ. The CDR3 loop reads CASSSGGVDEQFF. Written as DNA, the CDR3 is TGCGCCAGCAGTAGCGGGGGGGTAGATGAGCAGTTCTTC.

The CDR3 here is CATSRDLADTQYF. Written as DNA, the CDR3 is TGTGCCACCAGCAGAGATTTGGCAGATACGCAGTATTTT. The chain employs TRBV15 and TRBJ2-3; D remains unclear. Germline V gene data show CDR1 as LNHNV and CDR2 as YYDKDF (reference sequence). This CDR3 contains 13 residues. V shed 0 bases and J shed 4 bases, with 5 bases lying between them.